This TCR beta chain was identified in a study of blood T cells in healthy people across ages. Study-level information: About one barcoded beta molecule per two T cells was captured by template switching.

This clonotype was seen repeatedly, ten times or more. Using a J-beta primer mix together with a sample-barcoded 5' primer, a second PCR was run for roughly 6 to 11 cycles. TCRdb re-called the 5' RACE reads with MiXCR, one entry per CDR3 protein. The table shows approximately 900,000 distinct CDR3 sequences, with approximately 49% occurring only once. J was trimmed by 2 bases and V by 4 bases; bases with no gene match: 15. The CDR3 consists of 19 residues. The germline V gene encodes CDR1 MGHRA and CDR2 YSYEKL. This TCR derives from a man aged 30 to 39 in good health. The specimen was blood. V is TRBV4-1 and J is TRBJ2-3; TRBD2 matches 10 bases. This chain's CDR3 is CASSRSLLAGARVTDTQYF. CDR3 nucleotides: TGCGCCAGCAGCCGATCCCTCCTAGCGGGGGCTAGAGTCACAGATACGCAGTATTTT.